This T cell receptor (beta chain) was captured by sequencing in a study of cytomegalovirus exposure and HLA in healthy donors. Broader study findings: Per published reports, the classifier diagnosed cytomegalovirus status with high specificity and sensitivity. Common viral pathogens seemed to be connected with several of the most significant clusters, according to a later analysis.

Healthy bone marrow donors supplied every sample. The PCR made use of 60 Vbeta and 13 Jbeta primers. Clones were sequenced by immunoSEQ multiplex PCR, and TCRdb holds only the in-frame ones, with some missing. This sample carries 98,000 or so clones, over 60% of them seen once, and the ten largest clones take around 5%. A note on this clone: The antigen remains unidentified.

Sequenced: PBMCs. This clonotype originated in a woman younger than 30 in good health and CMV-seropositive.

The CDR3 bases are TGTGCCAGCAGCTCGACGACAGGCTCTGGAAACACCATATATTTT. Its translation: CASSSTTGSGNTIYF. The chain recombines TRBV7-2 with TRBJ1-3, with D maybe TRBD1 (6 bases). V lost 4 bases and J 0 bases, leaving 10 bases between the germline ends. Germline CDR1 reads SGHTA; CDR2 reads FQGNSA. This CDR3 is built from 15 residues.